This T cell receptor (beta chain) comes out of a study of graft-versus-host responses after intestinal transplantation. Overall study: Each recipient received anti-thymocyte globulin induction, then tacrolimus and steroids for around 3 years. Whole-study findings and limits: There was an association between peak levels of circulating GvH clones and early post-transplant HvG declines. Some GvH clones appeared in ileal mucosa or blood before recipient bone marrow. Some patients had graft-donor T cell macrochimerism. In their allografts, the ratios of graft-versus-host to host-versus-graft T cell clones were high.

Comments on this clone: Its antigen is unknown.

The length of the CDR3 is 14 residues. Looked up from germline, CDR1 is SGHRS and CDR2 is YFSETQ. V was pared by 4 bases and J by 4 bases, with 2 bases of the junction left unmatched. Sequencing was performed with immunoSEQ multiplex PCR; in TCRdb, only in-frame clones are kept and a portion is missing. The sample lists 35,000 to 45,000 clones, approximately 94% occurring once. This chain uses TRBV5-1 with TRBJ2-3, with 11 bases identical to TRBD2. This material consisted of unstimulated CD4+ T cells sorted from spleen or lymph node cells, taken before transplant. The sequence was obtained from a human donor who was the organ donor for an intestinal transplant. The chain's CDR3 is CASSGTSGPDTQYF. In DNA, the CDR3 is TGCGCCAGCAGCGGGACTAGCGGTCCAGATACGCAGTATTTT.